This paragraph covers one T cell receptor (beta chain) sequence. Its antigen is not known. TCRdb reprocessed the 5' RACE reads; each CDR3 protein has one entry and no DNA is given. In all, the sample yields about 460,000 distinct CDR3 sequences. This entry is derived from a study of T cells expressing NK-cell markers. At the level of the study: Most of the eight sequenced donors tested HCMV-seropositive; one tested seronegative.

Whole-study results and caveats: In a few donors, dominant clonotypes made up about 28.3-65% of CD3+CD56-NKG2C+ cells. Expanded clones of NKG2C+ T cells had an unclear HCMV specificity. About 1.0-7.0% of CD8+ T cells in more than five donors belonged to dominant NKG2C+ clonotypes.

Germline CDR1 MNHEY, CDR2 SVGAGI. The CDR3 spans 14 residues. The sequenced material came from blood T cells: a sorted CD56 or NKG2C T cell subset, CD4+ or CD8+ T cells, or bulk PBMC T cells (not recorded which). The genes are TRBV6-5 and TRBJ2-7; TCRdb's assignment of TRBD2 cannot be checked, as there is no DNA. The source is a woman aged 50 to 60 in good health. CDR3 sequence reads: CASSLAGGVSEQYF.